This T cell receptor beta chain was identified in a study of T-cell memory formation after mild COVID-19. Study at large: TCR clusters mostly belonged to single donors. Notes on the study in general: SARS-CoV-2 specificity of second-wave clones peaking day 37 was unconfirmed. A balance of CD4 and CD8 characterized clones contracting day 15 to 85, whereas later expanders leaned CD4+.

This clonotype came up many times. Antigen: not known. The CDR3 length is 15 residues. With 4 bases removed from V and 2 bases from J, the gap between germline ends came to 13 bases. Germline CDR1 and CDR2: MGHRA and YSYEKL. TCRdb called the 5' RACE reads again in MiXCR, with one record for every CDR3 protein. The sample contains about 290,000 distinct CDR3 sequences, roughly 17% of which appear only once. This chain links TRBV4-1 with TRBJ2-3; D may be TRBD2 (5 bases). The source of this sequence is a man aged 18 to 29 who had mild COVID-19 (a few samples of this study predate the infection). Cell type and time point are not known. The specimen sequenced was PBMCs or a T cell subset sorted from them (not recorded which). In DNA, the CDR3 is TGCGCCAGCAGCCGGACGGGGATCGACACAGATACGCAGTATTTT. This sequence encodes CASSRTGIDTDTQYF.